This T cell receptor (beta chain) was identified in a study of glioma-infiltrating T cells. Study-level points and caveats: Above-expected tissue-blood divergence occurred in all gliomas, most in low-grade ones. CDR3 overlap between tissue and blood was very small.

The V gene lost 2 bases and the J gene lost 4 bases, with 11 bases spanning the gap. Per the germline V gene, CDR1 is MNHEY and CDR2 is SVGEGT. The CDR3 consists of 14 residues. TCR alpha and beta CDR3 regions were amplified from RNA using iRepertoire nested multiplex PCR. For one-step reverse transcription and amplification, 100-400 ng of tissue mRNA or PBMC total RNA was used. TCRdb reprocessed the multiplex PCR reads with MiXCR, giving one entry per CDR3 protein. Of around 4,100 distinct CDR3 sequences listed, 92% are singletons. Comments on this clonotype: Its antigen is undetermined. The library was designed around alpha chains, so this beta chain is a stray read whose abundance carries little weight.

The gene calls are TRBV6-2 or TRBV6-3 and TRBJ1-1, with D tentatively TRBD1 (5 bases). The sequence derives from a human donor with low-grade glioma or glioblastoma, undergoing nonglioma brain surgery, or in good health (not recorded which). Material for sequencing was glioma tissue, nonneoplastic brain tissue, or PBMCs (not recorded which). The CDR3 DNA sequence: TGTGCCAGCAGTTACAATTCAGGGAGCACTGAAGCTTTCTTT. Its protein product is CASSYNSGSTEAFF.